This passage covers 9 T cell receptor beta chains from one sample sequenced in a study of control samples from healthy donors and cancer patients (dated by TCRdb to the early 2020s). The library was produced with the immunoSEQ multiplex PCR assay. TCRdb re-hosts the immuneACCESS table, in-frame sequences only. Its copies lack some clones; in the studies checked, an unresolved V gene accounts for under half of them, and the cause for the rest is not known. The sample yields about 160,000 clones; around 95% were counted once. The top ten clonotypes cover approximately 8% of the sample. The source material was blood. These receptors were obtained from a woman in her 40s in good health.

The CDR3 region has the DNA TGTGCCAGCAGTTACTCCGGACAGGCGAACACTGAAGCTTTCTTT. It translates to CASSYSGQANTEAFF. The chain joins TRBV6-5 to TRBJ1-1; 7 bases line up with TRBD1. Trimming took 0 bases from V and 1 from J; bases not matched to a gene: 2. Germline V lookup: CDR1 MNHEY, CDR2 SVGAGI. The length of the CDR3 is 15 residues.

This chain joins TRBV5-4 and TRBJ2-3, with 8 bases fitting TRBD1. The CDR3 totals 14 residues. CDR1 and CDR2 (germline): SGHNT, YYREEE (reference sequence). V shed 2 bases and J 5 bases; nucleotides not matched to a gene: 4. CDR3 DNA: TGTGCCAGCAGCTTAACCGGGACAGGAGATACGCAGTATTTT. Residues: CASSLTGTGDTQYF.

The chain joins TRBV5-4 to TRBJ2-7; 9 nucleotides agree with TRBD1. V lost 0 bases and J lost 2; bases outside the gene matches: 0. Germline V gene sequence: CDR1 SGHNT, CDR2 YYREEE (reference sequence). The length of the CDR3 is 14 residues. The CDR3 sequence is CASSLDRGPYEQYF. CDR3 nucleotide sequence: TGTGCCAGCAGCTTGGACAGGGGGCCCTACGAGCAGTACTTC.

The J gene is TRBJ1-1, the V gene TRBV27; D possibly corresponds to TRBD1 (5 bases). The germline gives CDR1 MNHEY, CDR2 SMNVEV (reference sequence). With 6 bases removed from V and 1 base from J, the gap between germline ends came to 12 bases. This CDR3 spans 14 amino acids. The CDR3 bases are TGTGCCAGCAGCCGCGGACACACGAACACTGAAGCTTTCTTT. Protein product: CASSRGHTNTEAFF.

This sequence joins TRBV14 and TRBJ2-1; 7 bases fit TRBD2. V was clipped by 2 bases and J by 13 bases; unmatched bases: 11. Germline CDR1 is SGHDN and CDR2 is FVKESK. This CDR3 is 14 amino acids long. As DNA, the CDR3 is TGTGCCAGCAGCCAACGAACGTGGGAGGGCCGACAGTTCTTC. Translating gives CASSQRTWEGRQFF.

This sequence joins TRBV6-5 and TRBJ1-4; D is undetermined. V was clipped by 1 base and J by 4 bases, with 13 bases between them. The CDR3 runs 16 residues. Germline V gene sequence: CDR1 MNHEY, CDR2 SVGAGI. This CDR3 reads CASSYYGRRDNEKLFF. Here the CDR3 DNA reads TGTGCCAGCAGTTACTACGGACGGCGGGATAATGAAAAACTGTTTTTT.

This clone was seen just once. The chain is built from TRBV14 and TRBJ1-1; maybe TRBD1 (5 bases). V was cut by 2 bases and J by 8 bases, with 18 bases left in between. The CDR3 contains 15 residues. From germline, CDR1 is SGHDN and CDR2 FVKESK. DNA of the CDR3: TGTGCCAGCAGCCAAATAAACACCTGGGAGGGGGAAGCTTTCTTT. Translated, it gives CASSQINTWEGEAFF.

The CDR3 DNA is TGTGCCATCAGCAAAGCGGGAGACACAGATACGCAGTATTTT. It is translated as CAISKAGDTDTQYF. This chain links TRBV10-3 with TRBJ2-3, with 8 bases aligning to TRBD2. Trimming cost V 6 bases and J 2 bases; bases outside gene matches: 4. CDR1 ENHRY and CDR2 SYGVKD come from the germline V gene. The CDR3 runs to 14 residues.

The chain couples TRBV7-2 to TRBJ2-2, with D possibly matching TRBD2 (6 bases). Trimming took 1 base from V and 4 from J, leaving 10 bases between them. Germline V gene sequence: CDR1 SGHTA, CDR2 FQGNSA. The CDR3 is made up of 15 amino acids. The CDR3: CASSLGGDGTGELFF. In nucleotides, the CDR3 is TGTGCCAGCAGCTTAGGCGGGGACGGCACCGGGGAGCTGTTTTTT.